This T cell receptor beta chain originates from a study of T-cell reconstitution after alpha-beta-depleted transplantation in children. This CDR3 is built from 15 residues. Germline V CDR1 and CDR2: LGHNA, YNFKEQ. V dropped 1 base and J dropped 5 bases, with 14 bases sitting between them. Unique molecular identifiers were incorporated during preparation of the TCRbeta library. TCRdb itself ran the PCR reads through MiXCR, one entry per CDR3 protein. This sample yields about a million distinct CDR3 sequences, of which about 29% are seen a single time; about 28% belongs to the top ten. This sequence originates from a boy under two years old who had a stem cell transplant for SCID, so the T cells may come from the graft donor. This chain uses TRBV4-2 with TRBJ2-5; TRBD2 might be the D (7 bases). Sequencing used PBMCs, mostly from graft donor cells, obtained 360 days after TCRalphabeta/CD19-depleted stem cell transplant. The CDR3 reads CASSQVEGGKETQYF. In DNA form, the CDR3 reads TGTGCCAGCAGCCAAGTTGAGGGGGGGAAGGAGACCCAGTACTTC.